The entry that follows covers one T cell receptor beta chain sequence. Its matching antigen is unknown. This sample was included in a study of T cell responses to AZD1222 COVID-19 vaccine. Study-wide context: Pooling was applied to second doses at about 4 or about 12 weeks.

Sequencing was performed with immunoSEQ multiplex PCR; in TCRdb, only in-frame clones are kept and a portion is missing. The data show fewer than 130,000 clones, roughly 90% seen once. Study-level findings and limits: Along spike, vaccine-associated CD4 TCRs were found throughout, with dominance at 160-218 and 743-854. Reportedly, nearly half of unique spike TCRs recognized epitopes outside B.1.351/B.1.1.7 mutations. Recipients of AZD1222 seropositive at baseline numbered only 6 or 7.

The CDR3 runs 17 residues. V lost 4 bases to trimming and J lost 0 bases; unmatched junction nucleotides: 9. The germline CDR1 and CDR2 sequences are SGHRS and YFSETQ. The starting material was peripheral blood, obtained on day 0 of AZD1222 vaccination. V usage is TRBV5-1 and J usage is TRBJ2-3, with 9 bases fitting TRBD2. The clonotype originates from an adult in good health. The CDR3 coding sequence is TGCGCCAGCAGCCTACACCTAGCGGGGACTAGCACAGATACGCAGTATTTT. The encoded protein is CASSLHLAGTSTDTQYF.